A selection of T cell receptor beta chains follows, all from one sample in a study of blood T cell repertoires in COVID-19. Clones were sequenced by immunoSEQ multiplex PCR, and TCRdb holds only the in-frame ones, with some missing. The table includes some 130,000 clones, about 89% detected once. Sequenced sample: peripheral blood. Source of these receptors: a woman aged 70 to 79 with COVID-19, enrolled during active disease. Each CDR3 is given with its conserved first and last residue. D genes are given only for firm matches. Rows may omit the clone size; those that give it use once, few, many or a size class.

cdr3_nt,cdr3_aa,d_call,j_call,clone_size,v_call
TGTGCCAGCAGTTTCCGGGACGGGAGGGAAGCTTTCTTT,CASSFRDGREAFF,-,TRBJ1-1,-,TRBV27
TGTGCCAGTAGTACACAGGGAACCACCGGGGAGCTGTTTTTT,CASSTQGTTGELFF,-,TRBJ2-2,-,TRBV19
TGTGCCACCAGTGATTTAAAGCAGGGGGGATACAATGAGCAGTTCTTC,CATSDLKQGGYNEQFF,-,TRBJ2-1,-,TRBV24-1
TGTGCCAGCAGCGGACTAGCGGGTCAAGGGACCGGGGAGCTGTTTTTT,CASSGLAGQGTGELFF,TRBD2,TRBJ2-2,-,TRBV9
TGCGCCAGCAGCCAAGGTGAGGGGGCGAACTATGGCTACACCTTC,CASSQGEGANYGYTF,TRBD1,TRBJ1-2,-,TRBV4-1
TGTGCCAGCAGCAAAGCGCAGGTCGGCTACACCTTC,CASSKAQVGYTF,-,TRBJ1-2,-,TRBV21-1
TGCGCCAGCAGCCAAGGCCCAGGTCTGAAAGAGCAGTACTTC,CASSQGPGLKEQYF,-,TRBJ2-7,-,TRBV4-1
TGTGCCAGCTCACCGGTAGTGAGTGAAAAACTGTTTTTT,CASSPVVSEKLFF,-,TRBJ1-4,-,TRBV18
TGTGCCAGCAGCACCCGACTAGCCACTAGCACAGATACGCAGTATTTT,CASSTRLATSTDTQYF,TRBD2,TRBJ2-3,once,TRBV9
TGTGCCAGCAGTGCGGAACAGGGGTGGGGTGAAAAACTGTTTTTT,CASSAEQGWGEKLFF,TRBD1,TRBJ1-4,-,TRBV25-1
TGTGCCAGCAGTTTTAAGGACAGCTACGAGCAGTACTTC,CASSFKDSYEQYF,-,TRBJ2-7,-,TRBV27
TGTGCTAGTGGTTGGACAGGGGACTACTACAATGAGCAGTTCTTC,CASGWTGDYYNEQFF,TRBD1,TRBJ2-1,-,TRBV12-5